This T cell receptor (beta chain) is from a study of blood T cell repertoires in COVID-19. As for the study in general: Sites in the United States, Italy and Spain provided acute and convalescent COVID-19 samples. PBMCs, B-cell-depleted T cells, or T cells provided the cDNA or gDNA that made up the material.

This clone has more than one count but fewer than ten. Authors' processing steps: Amplifying reference gene primers gave estimates of nucleated cell counts. Repertoires were generated with immunoSEQ multiplex PCR, while TCRdb's copy carries only in-frame clones and drops some. For V, J and clone size, that table is used; D and trimming come from the DNA. The sample comprises around 30,000 clones, 80% to 95% of which are singletons, and approximately 19% rests with the top ten. The V gene's germline CDR1 is LNHDA and CDR2 SQIVND (reference sequence). V lost 4 bases, J lost 2 bases, and 6 bases stayed unmatched. The CDR3 totals 16 residues.

The chain combines TRBV19 with TRBJ2-2, with 8 nucleotides matching TRBD1. Material for sequencing was peripheral blood. The sequence came from an elderly man with acute or convalescent COVID-19. The chain's CDR3 is CASSTRTGINTGELFF. The CDR3, as DNA: TGTGCCAGTAGTACCCGGACAGGGATCAACACCGGGGAGCTGTTTTTT.